This entry features one T cell receptor (beta chain) sequence. TCRdb ran MiXCR on the 5' RACE reads and lists one entry per CDR3 protein. In the table there are tens of thousands of distinct CDR3 sequences, 25% to 30% of which are singletons. The sequence was obtained from a female donor with breast cancer. Sequenced: naive CD4+ T cells sorted from blood. Subset given: naive CD4+ T cells, CD4+CD45RA+CD25-.

The CDR3 loop reads CASSLGREGHYEQYF. The DNA of the CDR3 is TGTGCCAGCAGCTTAGGACGGGAGGGCCACTACGAGCAGTACTTC. The J gene is TRBJ2-7, the V gene TRBV7-2, with 8 bases aligning to TRBD2. The V segment lost 1 base and the J segment 3 bases; nucleotides outside the gene matches: 5. Germline CDR1 reads SGHTA; CDR2 reads FQGNSA. This CDR3 contains 15 residues.